This T cell receptor beta chain was sequenced for a study of Tregs in tolerant kidney transplant recipients. Germline loops: CDR1 SGHTA, CDR2 FQGTGA. The length of the CDR3 is 14 residues. V was shortened by 5 bases and J by 6 bases, with 17 bases between the two germline ends. Using immunoSEQ multiplex PCR, the repertoire was profiled, and TCRdb retains in-frame clones only, with some absent. Here the sample spans 110,000 or so clones, 85% to 95% being singletons. The clonotype was recovered from a human donor in good health. This chain links TRBV7-3 with TRBJ2-7, with D perhaps TRBD2 (6 bases). The sample was CD4+ T cells from blood. CDR3 region: CASSPQPRGSEQYF. In DNA, the CDR3 is TGTGCCAGCAGCCCCCAGCCGCGGGGAAGCGAGCAGTACTTC. Using reference TRBV7-3 and TRBJ2-7 for the parts outside the CDR3, the full variable domain is GAGVSQTPSNKVTEKGKYVELRCDPISGHTALYWYRQSLGQGPEFLIYFQGTGAADDSGLPNDRFFAVRPEGSVSTLKIQRTERGDSAVYLCASSPQPRGSEQYFGPGTRLTVT.